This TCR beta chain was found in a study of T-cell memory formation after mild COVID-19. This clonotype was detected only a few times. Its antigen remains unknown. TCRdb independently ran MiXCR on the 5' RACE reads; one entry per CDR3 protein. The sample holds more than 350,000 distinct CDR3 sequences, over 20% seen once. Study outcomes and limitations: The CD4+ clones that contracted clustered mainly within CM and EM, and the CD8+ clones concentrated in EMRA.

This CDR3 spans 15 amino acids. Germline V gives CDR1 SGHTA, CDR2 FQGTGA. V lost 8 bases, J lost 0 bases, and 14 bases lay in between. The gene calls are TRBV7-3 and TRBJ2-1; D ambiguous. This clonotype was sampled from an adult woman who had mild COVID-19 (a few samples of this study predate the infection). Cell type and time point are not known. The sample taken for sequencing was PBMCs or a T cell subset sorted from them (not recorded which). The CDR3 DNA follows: TGTGCCAGCGGTCCGGCCGGCCACTCCTACAATGAGCAGTTCTTC. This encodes CASGPAGHSYNEQFF.